This T cell receptor beta chain was profiled in a study of shared clonotypes between healthy human individuals (dated by TCRdb to about 2020). General notes on the study: The cohort comprised two women and a few men aged 18 to 49 years. For each donor, CD4 naive and CD4 memory were each run on three plates, CD8 naive on two plates, and CD8 memory on one plate. To estimate repertoire size and how much clonotypes are shared between individuals, the study performed deep sequencing of blood TCR repertoires from five healthy adults. To increase sequencing depth and limit assay-specific biases, different laboratories used diverse techniques to prepare libraries and sequence TCR repertoires. Between about 0.8 and 9.5 billion PBMCs per donor were obtained by leukapheresis. Overall results and qualifications from the work: Compared with non-shared clonotypes, the clonotypes found in all four sorted-subset donors had higher generation probabilities. Based on pairwise subsampling, the degree of clonotype sharing among donors was expected to be affected by sequencing depth. Rarefaction of sorted-subset datasets indicated incomplete sequencing despite the large sequencing depth. Sampling was restricted to blood, and TCR repertoires in tissues likely differ from the TCR repertoires found in blood. Naive subsets generally had larger estimated clonotype richness than memory subsets. Sharing across a few donors was observed for 5% to 6.5% of naive CD4, over 3% of naive CD8, roughly 2.3% of memory CD4, and about 0.4% of memory CD8 clonotypes. The genetic and exposure-history diversity represented was limited by the small number of donors.

Donors were healthy HIV-negative adults with no recently reported acute infections or vaccinations. All donors were Caucasian adults living in Nashville, Tennessee, USA. CD4+ T cells were enriched by magnetic negative selection, after which naive cells were positively selected on CD45RA and the negative fraction was taken as the memory subset. After blood collection by leukapheresis, PBMCs were isolated using Ficoll-Histopaque density gradient centrifugation and then cryopreserved in the vapor phase of liquid nitrogen. Purity and quantity of every magnetically sorted T cell population were checked by analytical flow cytometry. From each sorted fraction, genomic DNA was isolated and quantified by UV absorbance on a Nanodrop 2000c. Regarding this clone: The antigen it recognizes is unknown. The record has no base qualities; no much larger clone is one base away.

Using the deep immunoSEQ assay, multiplex PCR amplified TCR CDR3 regions from genomic DNA. For each cell subset, the extracted genomic DNA was distributed evenly across all wells of several immunoSEQ 96-well plates, and each plate served as one replicate. For sorted subsets, roughly 200 ng of genomic DNA, equivalent to 25,000 to 35,000 T cell genomes, went into each replicate PCR. Purified libraries were measured with a Qubit 3.0 fluorometer, size-checked on a Bioanalyzer 2100, and measured again with the KAPA Library Quantification kit. A separate single-read 150-cycle Illumina NextSeq 550 flow cell was used to sequence each immunoSEQ 96-well plate. In the authors' own workflow: The immunoSEQ output contained only junctional sequences without quality scores, so filtering could not match that applied to full-length reads. To assign V/J genes and CDR3, sequences were annotated using PyIR, a Python wrapper for IgBLAST v1.9, with IMGT germline references. Any read was removed if the V/J assignment was weak (E-value above 1e-6), the CDR3 was missing, or the read contained stop codons, out-of-frame junctions, or ambiguous translated residues. V3J clonotypes were defined by identical inferred V gene, J gene, and CDR3 amino acid sequence. To compute the percentage overlap between repertoires, the number of shared unique clonotypes was divided by the size of the smaller repertoire. Three approaches were used to assess repertoire richness: RTK rarefaction, the Chao1 estimator, and Recon v2.1 estimates of unobserved clonotypes. Generation probabilities were computed with OLGA for all TCRbeta clonotypes obtained by the gDNA method from several donors. TCRdb mirrors the immuneACCESS table, restricted to in-frame sequences. Some clones are absent from its copies; in checked studies, under half trace to an unresolved V gene, and the reason for the others is unknown. For V, J and clone size, that table is used; D and trimming come from the DNA. This sample comprises about a million clones, 65% to 75% of them detected only once. The ten top clones hold about 1.5% of the sample.

CDR1 and CDR2 are drawn from the germline V gene (reference sequence): MNHEY, SMNVEV. Reading from cysteine to phenylalanine, the CDR3 counts 14 amino acids. The kept DNA is CDR3 alone, 42 bases in frame from the first base. The V and J ends are trimmed by 3 bases and 0 bases, leaving 6 bases between them. The sequenced sample consisted of memory CD4+ T cells sorted from blood. This sample's cell subset or site label indicates: CD45RA-negative fraction. The receptor chain draws on TRBV27 and TRBJ1-5; no D segment can be confidently identified. This sequence was found in a young man in good health. This receptor carries the CDR3 CASSFDYSNQPQHF. The nucleotides are TGTGCCAGCAGTTTCGATTATAGCAATCAGCCCCAGCATTTT.